These T cell receptor beta chains were read from a single sample in a study of blood T cell repertoires in COVID-19. Profiling relied on immunoSEQ multiplex PCR, and the TCRdb table lists in-frame clones only, not all of them. The sample shows approximately 260,000 clones, 82% of them seen only once. Input material: peripheral blood. The receptors originated from a woman older than 75 with active or convalescent COVID-19. The CDR3 runs from the conserved cysteine through the conserved F or W. D genes are given only for firm matches. Clone sizes are given selectively: once, few, many, or a class where the clone is expanded.

size,D,V,J,DNA,CDR3
-,TRBD2,TRBV18,TRBJ2-5,TGTGCCAGCTCACCACCTGTTAGCGGGCCCCAAGAGACCCAGTACTTC,CASSPPVSGPQETQYF
once,-,TRBV12-5,TRBJ2-3,TGTGCTAGTGGAGACCTAGCGGATACGCAGTATTTT,CASGDLADTQYF
-,-,TRBV6-6,TRBJ1-6,TGTGCCAGCAGTTCGACGGGAGGGAATTCACCCCTCCACTTT,CASSSTGGNSPLHF
few,TRBD2,TRBV15,TRBJ2-3,TGTGCCACCAGCAGAGACGGTACTAGCGGCCGGGTAGATACGCAGTATTTT,CATSRDGTSGRVDTQYF
once,TRBD1,TRBV5-4,TRBJ2-2,TGTGCCAGCAGCTTGGCCACCAGGGGGCTGAACACCGGGGAGCTGTTTTTT,CASSLATRGLNTGELFF
-,-,TRBV28,TRBJ2-7,TGTGCCAGCAGTTTCCTAGGGGGAGGGATAGTGACAAGGGGTAACGAGCAGTACTTC,CASSFLGGGIVTRGNEQYF
-,-,TRBV5-1,TRBJ1-2,TGCGCCAGCAGCTTGGCCCAGGGTATAGAAGGCTACACCTTC,CASSLAQGIEGYTF
-,-,TRBV5-1,TRBJ1-1,TGCGCCAGCAACCCCACAGGGACAATGAACACTGAAGCTTTCTTT,CASNPTGTMNTEAFF
-,TRBD2,TRBV18,TRBJ2-1,TGTGCCAGCTCACTACCTAGCGGGGGGCGCTACAATGAGCAGTTCTTC,CASSLPSGGRYNEQFF
-,-,TRBV5-6,TRBJ1-3,TGTGCCAGCAGCCTGGCAGGTGCTGGAAACACCATATATTTT,CASSLAGAGNTIYF
-,TRBD2,TRBV18,TRBJ2-5,TGTGCCAGCTCGTTCGCGGGGGAGGAGACCCAGTACTTC,CASSFAGEETQYF
-,TRBD1,TRBV18,TRBJ1-4,TGTGCCAGCTCCCAAGGACAGGGGGCTGAAAAACTGTTTTTT,CASSQGQGAEKLFF
-,-,TRBV5-1,TRBJ2-1,TGCGCCAGCAAGCAGGACAGCTCCTACAATGAGCAGTTCTTC,CASKQDSSYNEQFF
-,TRBD1,TRBV3-1/TRBV3-2,TRBJ2-7,TGTGCCAGCAGCCCGGGGACAGGGGGAGTATACGAGCAGTACTTC,CASSPGTGGVYEQYF
few,-,TRBV18,TRBJ1-5,TGTGCCAGCTCCGCGGGGGGGCAGCCCCAGCATTTT,CASSAGGQPQHF
-,TRBD1,TRBV28,TRBJ1-2,TGTGCCAGCAGTTCCTCGACAGGGGCTAGGAGCTATGGCTACACCTTC,CASSSSTGARSYGYTF
-,-,TRBV3-1/TRBV3-2,TRBJ1-4,TGTGCCAGCGGAGGGATGAATGAAAAACTGTTTTTT,CASGGMNEKLFF
-,-,TRBV5-1,TRBJ2-5,TGCGCCAGCAGCTTAGACCCGGGTATGGAGACCCAGTACTTC,CASSLDPGMETQYF
-,TRBD2,TRBV5-1,TRBJ2-1,TGCGCCAGCAGCACGTACCTACTAGCGGGACTAGGCAATGAGCAGTTCTTC,CASSTYLLAGLGNEQFF
-,TRBD1,TRBV24-1,TRBJ1-5,TGTGCCACCAGTGATTCGGGGAACAGGGGTAGCAATCAGCCCCAGCATTTT,CATSDSGNRGSNQPQHF
few,-,TRBV20-1,TRBJ1-2,TGCAGTGCTAGTGGTTCTGTTGGCTACACCTTC,CSASGSVGYTF
-,-,TRBV5-1,TRBJ1-1,TGCGCCAGCAGCTCACCCACAGGGAACACTGAAGCTTTCTTT,CASSSPTGNTEAFF
-,-,TRBV25-1,TRBJ1-1,TGTGCCAGCAGCCAGTCCCCCAACACTGAAGCTTTCTTT,CASSQSPNTEAFF
-,-,TRBV30,TRBJ2-2,TGTGCCTGGAGTGTGCAGGGTCGGACCGGGGAGCTGTTTTTT,CAWSVQGRTGELFF
-,-,TRBV29-1,TRBJ2-5,TGCAGCGTCCACGACAGACAAGAGACCCAGTACTTC,CSVHDRQETQYF
-,TRBD1,TRBV28,TRBJ1-5,TGTGCCAGCAGTTTAGGAGCCGGGACAGATAGCAATCAGCCCCAGCATTTT,CASSLGAGTDSNQPQHF
-,-,TRBV5-4,TRBJ2-2,TGTGCCAGCAGCATTCCTAACAGTAACACCGGGGAGCTGTTTTTT,CASSIPNSNTGELFF
-,-,TRBV14,TRBJ2-3,TGTGCCAGCAGCCAAGACGGGTATTCAGATACGCAGTATTTT,CASSQDGYSDTQYF
-,-,TRBV6-5,TRBJ1-1,TGTGCCAGCAGCTACACCCGGGAGGTGACTGAAGCTTTCTTT,CASSYTREVTEAFF
few,-,TRBV7-9,TRBJ1-1,TGTGCCAGCAGCTTCGAGGCTGAAGCTTTCTTT,CASSFEAEAFF
few,-,TRBV5-1,TRBJ1-5,TGCGCCAGCAGCTTGGGGGGGGACCAGCCCCAGCATTTT,CASSLGGDQPQHF
few,TRBD1,TRBV7-8,TRBJ1-4,TGTGCCAGCAGCTTCTACAGGGGTATTGGTGAAAAACTGTTTTTT,CASSFYRGIGEKLFF
-,TRBD2,TRBV7-2,TRBJ2-7,TGTGCCAGCAGGGGGGGACTAGCGCACGAGCAGTACTTC,CASRGGLAHEQYF
-,TRBD1,TRBV7-9,TRBJ1-2,TGTGCCAGCAGAGCGACAGGGGCGGACTATGGCTACACCTTC,CASRATGADYGYTF
-,-,TRBV7-9,TRBJ1-3,TGTGCCAGCAGCTTAGTCGGACAGATGGTCTCTGGAAACACCATATATTTT,CASSLVGQMVSGNTIYF
-,TRBD2,TRBV30,TRBJ2-1,TGTGCCTGGAGCCTAGCGGGCAATGAGCAGTTCTTC,CAWSLAGNEQFF
-,TRBD1,TRBV27,TRBJ1-2,TGTGCCAGCAGTCCCGGGACAGGACCTAACTATGGCTACACCTTC,CASSPGTGPNYGYTF
-,-,TRBV19,TRBJ1-5,TGTGCCAGTAGTATAGTGGGCAGAAACCATCAGCCCCAGCATTTT,CASSIVGRNHQPQHF
-,TRBD1,TRBV30,TRBJ2-5,TGTGCCTGGAGTGTGGGGACAGGGGTATTCGAGACCCAGTACTTC,CAWSVGTGVFETQYF
-,TRBD1,TRBV5-1,TRBJ2-5,TGCGCCAGCAGCTTGGCCCCGACAGGGGGCCAAGAGACCCAGTACTTC,CASSLAPTGGQETQYF
-,TRBD1,TRBV28,TRBJ1-2,TGTGCCAGCAGTAAGGGACAGGTGGGAGATGGCTACACCTTC,CASSKGQVGDGYTF
-,TRBD2,TRBV30,TRBJ2-2,TGTGCCTGGAGTAGCCTAGCGGGGACCGGGGAGCTGTTTTTT,CAWSSLAGTGELFF
-,TRBD1,TRBV5-1,TRBJ1-1,TGCGCCAGCAGCTTGGCCGGGACAGGGGGTTCCACTGAAGCTTTCTTT,CASSLAGTGGSTEAFF
-,-,TRBV7-2,TRBJ2-7,TGTGCCAGCAGCTTAGCGGGGGACTTCTCCTACGAGCAGTACTTC,CASSLAGDFSYEQYF
-,-,TRBV2,TRBJ1-1,TGTGCCAGCAGTGAAGCGCTTTCGGGGGAGAGAACTGAAGCTTTCTTT,CASSEALSGERTEAFF
few,-,TRBV7-9,TRBJ2-1,TGTGCCAGCACCCCCCGGGTATACAATGAGCAGTTCTTC,CASTPRVYNEQFF
many,TRBD1,TRBV24-1,TRBJ2-1,TGTGCCACCAGTGGCCAGGGGGACAATGAGCAGTTCTTC,CATSGQGDNEQFF
-,-,TRBV6-5,TRBJ2-7,TGTGCCAGCAGTTACTCATCAGTCTACGAGCAGTACTTC,CASSYSSVYEQYF
-,-,TRBV3-1/TRBV3-2,TRBJ2-3,TGTGCCAGCAGCGCGACATCAGGTACGCAGTATTTT,CASSATSGTQYF
-,-,TRBV30,TRBJ2-3,TGTGCCTGGACTACCTCAGATACGCAGTATTTT,CAWTTSDTQYF